These T cell receptor beta chains were read from a single sample in a study of shared clonotypes between healthy human individuals. TCRdb's table, derived via immunoSEQ multiplex PCR, lists solely in-frame clones and lacks some. Here the sample spans 2 million to 2.5 million clones, 85% to 95% being singletons. Source material: naive CD4+ T cells from PBMCs. Receptors originate from a man in his late teens or twenties in good health. Some clones in this sample may be carry-over from other donors' samples. The CDR3 runs from the conserved cysteine through the conserved F or W. A D gene is named only where the DNA matches it firmly. A row's size may be missing; if present it is once, few, many or a size class.

d_gene: NA
abundance: NA
len: 14
j_gene: TRBJ1-4
v_gene: TRBV18
CDR3nt: TGTGCCAGCTCACCAATACACAGCCTAGAAAAACTGTTTTTT
CDR3aa: CASSPIHSLEKLFF

d_gene: NA
abundance: NA
len: 10
j_gene: TRBJ2-7
v_gene: TRBV10-3
CDR3nt: TGTGCCATCATTGGGGTCGAGCAGTACTTC
CDR3aa: CAIIGVEQYF

d_gene: TRBD1
abundance: once
len: 13
j_gene: TRBJ2-7
v_gene: TRBV7-9
CDR3nt: TGTGCCAGCAGCCGACAGGGGTCCTACGAGCAGTACTTC
CDR3aa: CASSRQGSYEQYF

d_gene: TRBD2
abundance: NA
len: 16
j_gene: TRBJ2-2
v_gene: TRBV28
CDR3nt: TGTGCCAGCAGTTTCGGACTAGCGGGAAACACCGGGGAGCTGTTTTTT
CDR3aa: CASSFGLAGNTGELFF

d_gene: TRBD1
abundance: NA
len: 17
j_gene: TRBJ2-7
v_gene: TRBV7-2
CDR3nt: TGTGCCAGCAACCCCAAGCCGCCGGGACAGGGAACCCACGAGCAGTACTTC
CDR3aa: CASNPKPPGQGTHEQYF

d_gene: NA
abundance: NA
len: 13
j_gene: TRBJ1-1
v_gene: TRBV6-5
CDR3nt: TGTGCCAGCAGTTACTCGAAAGGGGTGGAAGCTTTCTTT
CDR3aa: CASSYSKGVEAFF

d_gene: NA
abundance: few
len: 11
j_gene: TRBJ2-4
v_gene: TRBV29-1
CDR3nt: TGCAGCGTTGCTTCGGTAAACATTCAGTACTTC
CDR3aa: CSVASVNIQYF

d_gene: TRBD2
abundance: NA
len: 15
j_gene: TRBJ2-5
v_gene: TRBV18
CDR3nt: TGTGCCAGCTCACGCGGACTAGCGGGAGTAGAGACCCAGTACTTC
CDR3aa: CASSRGLAGVETQYF

d_gene: TRBD1
abundance: NA
len: 15
j_gene: TRBJ1-2
v_gene: TRBV28
CDR3nt: TGTGCCAGCAGTTTATGGACAGGGGGCTCGTATGGCTACACCTTC
CDR3aa: CASSLWTGGSYGYTF

d_gene: NA
abundance: NA
len: 14
j_gene: TRBJ1-4
v_gene: TRBV27
CDR3nt: TGTGCCAGCAGCCTATACAGGGCCGGGGAAAAACTGTTTTTT
CDR3aa: CASSLYRAGEKLFF